This T cell receptor beta chain comes out of a study of cytomegalovirus exposure and HLA in healthy donors. Amplification used 60 Vbeta primers and 13 Jbeta primers. The protocol was immunoSEQ multiplex PCR, while the TCRdb copy is restricted to in-frame clones and leaves out a portion. The sample lists roughly 6,900 clones; roughly half were seen once. This clone was counted only a few times. The sample taken for sequencing was PBMCs. This clonotype was sampled from a young man in good health and CMV-seropositive.

This chain's CDR3 is CASSTSFAADTQYF. The CDR3 DNA is TGTGCCAGCTCAACAAGTTTTGCCGCAGATACGCAGTATTTT. This chain links TRBV18 with TRBJ2-3; D gene ambiguous. V shed 5 bases and J shed 4 bases, with 13 bases lying between them. CDR3 length: 14 residues. Germline V gives CDR1 KGHSH, CDR2 LQKENI.